These 17 T cell receptor beta chains were all obtained from the same sample, sequenced in a study of T cell repertoires in cytomegalovirus infection (dated by TCRdb to between 2018 and 2021). No cognate antigen is known for these TCRs. The label giving this sample's treatment or condition can be read as: in vitro stimulation with specific CMV peptide epitopes to enrich CMV-specific T cells. The sequencing machine was an Illumina HiSeq 1500. Clones were called with MiXCR by TCRdb after fastp trimmed the public reads at Q25, and only in-frame beta chains were retained. Each entry is one CDR3 protein sequence, shown with its most common DNA and genes. Counted in this sample were about 570,000 distinct CDR3 sequences; roughly 42% of them appeared once. Around 48% of the sample is taken by the ten largest. This material consisted of cultured PBMCs, taken from culture after CMV antigen stimulation. The source is a human donor in good health (CMV status not recorded). Some clones in this sample may be carry-over from other donors' samples.

The count of this clonotype is one. The chain carries TRBV7-8 and TRBJ2-7; 12 bases agree with TRBD1. After removal of 5 bases from V and 6 bases from J, the junction contained 8 bases not matched to a gene. CDR3 length: 15 amino acids. Germline CDR1 reads SGHVS; CDR2 reads FQNEAQ. Here the CDR3 reads CASSLRDRGRREQYF. The CDR3 DNA sequence: TGTGCCAGCAGCCTCCGGGACAGGGGGCGACGCGAGCAGTACTTC.

V usage is TRBV7-2 and J usage is TRBJ1-4; TRBD1 is a possible D gene (6 bases). Trimming removed 3 bases at V and 10 bases at J, with 15 bases between. The germline V gene encodes CDR1 SGHTA and CDR2 FQGNSA. The CDR3 runs 14 residues. CDR3 DNA: TGTGCCAGCAGCTTGGAGCCTAGGGGGGGAAAACTGTTTTTT. Protein sequence: CASSLEPRGGKLFF.

CDR3 in amino acids: CASSPSMTELGGYTF. As DNA, the CDR3 is TGTGCCAGCTCACCATCGATGACCGAGCTCGGTGGCTACACCTTC. The chain is built from TRBV18 and TRBJ1-2; D is undetermined. Germline loops: CDR1 KGHSH, CDR2 LQKENI. CDR3 size: 15 residues. Trimming left V 2 bases short and J 7 bases short, with 17 bases between.

V and J are TRBV5-1 and TRBJ2-2; D remains ambiguous. V was shortened by 4 bases and J by 8 bases, with 15 bases between the two germline ends. The CDR3 covers 14 residues. Germline lookup yields CDR1 SGHRS and CDR2 YFSETQ. In nucleotides, the CDR3 is TGCGCCAGCAGCCCCTCTGGCGGCTTGGGGGAGCTGTTTTTT. Residues: CASSPSGGLGELFF.

The genes are TRBV7-2 and TRBJ2-5; TRBD2 is a possible D gene (7 bases). CDR3 length: 15 residues. V gave up 1 base and J gave up 5 bases, with 14 bases separating them. The germline gives CDR1 SGHTA, CDR2 FQGNSA. CDR3 region: CASSLGPGGHETQYF. The CDR3 region has the DNA TGTGCCAGCAGCTTAGGCCCGGGGGGCCACGAGACCCAGTACTTC.

The rearrangement uses TRBV19 and TRBJ2-2; 7 bases map to TRBD1. The length of the CDR3 is 15 residues. V lost 7 bases, J lost 1 base, and 6 bases stayed unmatched. Germline CDR1 is LNHDA and CDR2 is SQIVND (reference sequence). CDR3 residues: CASIRQGENTGELFF. CDR3 nucleotides: TGTGCCAGTATAAGGCAGGGGGAGAACACCGGGGAGCTGTTTTTT.

This rearrangement joins TRBV4-2 to TRBJ2-7, with TRBD2 as a possible D gene (5 bases). V gave up 1 base and J gave up 1 base, with 11 bases separating them. The CDR3 runs to 15 residues. CDR1 and CDR2 from the germline V gene are LGHNA and YNFKEQ. In DNA, the CDR3 is TGTGCCAGCAGCCAAGCAGCGGCGGAATCCTACGAGCAGTACTTC. This translates into CASSQAAAESYEQYF.

This clonotype was detected a few times. V and J are TRBV28 and TRBJ1-1, with D maybe TRBD1 (5 bases). The CDR3 has 16 residues. V was pared by 5 bases and J by 0 bases, with 16 bases between. Looked up from germline, CDR1 is MDHEN and CDR2 is SYDVKM. The DNA for the CDR3 is TGTGCCAGCAGTCCGGTGGGGGGATTCATGAACACTGAAGCTTTCTTT. It encodes CASSPVGGFMNTEAFF.

The chain has TRBV7-2 and TRBJ2-7; the D is unclear. Trimming removed 4 bases from V and 9 bases from J, with 19 bases in between. Germline V gene sequence: CDR1 SGHTA, CDR2 FQGNSA. This CDR3 spans 14 amino acids. CDR3 protein: CASSSLGRALGQYF. The CDR3 nucleotides are TGTGCCAGCAGCTCCCTTGGACGCGCTTTGGGGCAGTACTTC.

The rearrangement joins TRBV11-2 to TRBJ1-2, with TRBD1 identical over 7 bases. The germline V gene has CDR1 SGHAT and CDR2 FQNNGV. This CDR3 has 14 amino acids. The V segment lost 0 bases and the J segment 4 bases; nucleotides outside the gene matches: 2. For the CDR3, the DNA is TGTGCCAGCAGCTTAGATTGGGACAGCTATGGCTACACCTTC. This translates into CASSLDWDSYGYTF.

This sequence joins TRBV18 and TRBJ2-1, with TRBD2 matching over 10 bases. The J segment lost 8 bases and the V segment lost 3 bases, leaving 7 bases of the junction unmatched. The germline CDR1 and CDR2 sequences are KGHSH and LQKENI. The CDR3 contains 15 residues. This chain's CDR3 is CASSPRLAGADEQFF. The CDR3 nucleotides are TGTGCCAGCTCACCGAGGCTAGCGGGGGCGGATGAGCAGTTCTTC.

This clonotype has just a few counts. V and J are TRBV24-1 and TRBJ2-2, with no clear D. From germline, CDR1 is KGHDR and CDR2 SFDVKD. The ends were cut back, 4 bases at V and 2 bases at J, with 13 bases in the middle. This CDR3 spans 16 amino acids. The chain's CDR3 is CATSDSDKTNTGELFF. Here the CDR3 DNA reads TGTGCCACCAGTGACTCCGACAAGACTAACACCGGGGAGCTGTTTTTT.

This clonotype was seen at least ten times. The J gene is TRBJ2-3, the V gene TRBV7-2; the D gene is possibly TRBD1 (6 bases). V was trimmed by 2 bases and J by 4 bases, leaving 7 bases between them. The CDR3 is 13 residues long. Germline CDR1 reads SGHTA; CDR2 reads FQGNSA. The DNA for the CDR3 is TGTGCCAGCAGCTTACAGGGGCCAGATACGCAGTATTTT. This encodes CASSLQGPDTQYF.

V usage is TRBV18 and J usage is TRBJ2-5, with TRBD2 matching 8 bases. J lost 5 bases, V lost 3 bases, and 11 bases had no gene match. The germline CDR1 and CDR2 sequences are KGHSH and LQKENI. This CDR3 is 16 amino acids long. DNA for the CDR3: TGTGCCAGCTCACCCTTGGGCGGGGGGCCCACCGAGACCCAGTACTTC. This translates into CASSPLGGGPTETQYF.

This chain joins TRBV12-3 or TRBV12-4 and TRBJ2-1, with D hard to call. Trimming took 7 bases from V and 8 from J, leaving 12 bases between them. The CDR3 is 12 amino acids. DNA for the CDR3: TGTGCCAGCACATCGTTCTCGGATGAGCAGTTCTTC. Its protein is CASTSFSDEQFF.

This clonotype was seen a single time. The chain employs TRBV7-2 and TRBJ1-2; a possible D gene is TRBD1 (6 bases). CDR1 is SGHTA and CDR2 is FQGNSA in the germline V gene. Deletions cut 3 bases from V and 6 bases from J, with 11 bases between. The CDR3 sequence is 13 residues long. The CDR3 nucleotides read TGTGCCAGCAGCTTTTACAGGGTCAATGGCTACACCTTC. The encoded protein is CASSFYRVNGYTF.

This chain uses TRBV14 with TRBJ2-1; D possibly uses TRBD1 or TRBD2 (7 bases each). CDR1 is SGHDN and CDR2 is FVKESK in the germline V gene. V lost 1 base to trimming and J lost 9 bases, with 13 bases between them. This CDR3 spans 14 amino acids. The CDR3 region is CASSQVTRGGEQFF. The CDR3, as DNA: TGTGCCAGCAGCCAAGTAACCAGGGGGGGTGAGCAGTTCTTC.